What follows are 23 T cell receptor beta chains derived from one specimen sequenced in a study of cytomegalovirus exposure and HLA in healthy donors. Profiled with immunoSEQ multiplex PCR; TCRdb holds only in-frame clones, not every one. The sample holds 110,000 to 150,000 clones, about 91% seen once. The source material was PBMCs. All receptors come from a woman younger than 30 in good health and CMV-seropositive.

Points on this clone: At the DNA level, this CDR3 is encoded by other sequences in the same sample as well. The CDR3 nucleotides read TGCGCCAGCAGCTTGGGACAGGGGGACACCGGGGAGCTGTTTTTT. As protein: CASSLGQGDTGELFF. The chain recombines TRBV5-1 with TRBJ2-2, with 9 bases fitting TRBD1. Per germline, CDR1 SGHRS and CDR2 YFSETQ. The CDR3 has 15 residues. V gave up 0 bases and J gave up 3 bases; unmatched junction bases: 0.

This clone appeared a single time. The chain employs TRBV9 and TRBJ2-1; 7 bases agree with TRBD2. The CDR3 length is 15 residues. Trimming removed 0 bases from V and 3 bases from J; junction bases left unmatched: 3. Germline values: CDR1 SGDLS, CDR2 YYNGEE. The CDR3 DNA is TGTGCCAGCAGCGTAGCTAGCGGAGACTACAATGAGCAGTTCTTC. Translation: CASSVASGDYNEQFF.

The chain is built from TRBV7-9 and TRBJ1-2, with D possibly matching TRBD1 (6 bases). The CDR3 loop spans 14 amino acids. Germline CDR1 is SEHNR and CDR2 is FQNEAQ (reference sequence). Trimming took off 2 bases at V and 8 bases at J, with 15 bases between the two ends. CDR3 in amino acids: CASSLNRDLRGYTF. The DNA of the CDR3 is TGTGCCAGCAGCTTAAACAGGGATCTGCGGGGCTACACCTTC.

This clone was counted between two and nine times. The J gene is TRBJ2-7, the V gene TRBV28; TRBD2 matches 8 bases. The CDR3 totals 14 residues. Germline values: CDR1 MDHEN, CDR2 SYDVKM. V gave up 10 bases and J gave up 0 bases; unmatched junction bases: 8. CDR3 protein: CAIQGSGGSYEQYF. Here the CDR3 DNA reads TGTGCCATCCAGGGAAGCGGGGGCTCCTACGAGCAGTACTTC.

The V call is TRBV18, the J call TRBJ2-5, with 11 bases fitting TRBD2. This CDR3 region has 16 residues. From germline, CDR1 is KGHSH and CDR2 LQKENI. The junction had 7 bases not matched to a gene; V was cut back by 3 bases and J by 4 bases. The CDR3 loop is CASSPGLAGRGETQYF. In DNA form, the CDR3 reads TGTGCCAGCTCACCTGGACTAGCGGGTCGGGGAGAGACCCAGTACTTC.

This clone was seen more than once but under ten times. The J gene is TRBJ2-7, the V gene TRBV28, with TRBD2 matching 9 bases. With 4 bases clipped from V and 3 bases from J, the junction kept 10 bases outside the gene matches. Germline lookup yields CDR1 MDHEN and CDR2 SYDVKM. CDR3 length equals 16 residues. The CDR3 loop is CASSSPTSGMIYEQYF. The CDR3 nucleotides read TGTGCCAGCAGTTCCCCGACTAGCGGAATGATCTACGAGCAGTACTTC.

The rearrangement links TRBV7-2 to TRBJ1-2; D remains ambiguous. The V end was cut by 2 bases, the J end by 7 bases, with 14 bases between. Germline assignment: CDR1 SGHTA and CDR2 FQGNSA. This CDR3 spans 14 amino acids. The CDR3 spells CASSLSYNLAGYTF. The CDR3 nucleotides read TGTGCCAGCAGCTTAAGTTATAATTTGGCTGGCTACACCTTC.

J is TRBJ1-2 and V is TRBV6-5, with 8 positions matching TRBD1. The junction had 8 bases not matched to a gene; V was cut back by 6 bases and J by 8 bases. Germline V gene lookup returns CDR1 MNHEY and CDR2 SVGAGI. The CDR3 is 13 residues long. This CDR3 reads CASRRTGLGGYTF. In DNA form, the CDR3 reads TGTGCCAGCAGACGGACAGGGCTTGGGGGCTACACCTTC.

This chain joins TRBV7-2 and TRBJ2-3; 8 nucleotides line up with TRBD2. After removal of 2 bases from V and 2 bases from J, the junction contained 3 bases not matched to a gene. The CDR3 is 15 residues long. Germline loops: CDR1 SGHTA, CDR2 FQGNSA. The CDR3 region has the DNA TGTGCCAGCAGCTTATTGGGACTAGACACAGATACGCAGTATTTT. It specifies CASSLLGLDTDTQYF.

The chain links TRBV4-1 to TRBJ2-7; TRBD2 aligns across 7 bases. Trimming cost V 4 bases and J 2 bases; bases outside gene matches: 8. Germline assignment: CDR1 MGHRA and CDR2 YSYEKL. The CDR3 consists of 15 residues. The CDR3 loop is CASSPTGTTPYEQYF. The CDR3 coding sequence is TGCGCCAGCAGCCCGACCGGGACTACCCCCTACGAGCAGTACTTC.

The chain has TRBV19 and TRBJ2-7, with a weak D call TRBD1 (8 bases). Deletions cut 5 bases from V and 4 bases from J, with 15 bases between. CDR3 length: 14 amino acids. The germline CDR1 and CDR2 sequences are LNHDA and SQIVND (reference sequence). The chain's CDR3 is CASSRQGRGYEQYF. In DNA form, the CDR3 reads TGTGCCAGTAGTCGACAGGGGAGGGGATACGAGCAGTACTTC.

The rearrangement links TRBV28 to TRBJ2-1, with 7 bases aligning to TRBD2. Unmatched junction bases numbered 0, after V lost 4 bases and J lost 9 bases. The CDR3 contains 11 residues. Germline V CDR1 and CDR2: MDHEN, SYDVKM. The CDR3 reads CASSWGGEQFF. In DNA form, the CDR3 reads TGTGCCAGCAGTTGGGGGGGTGAGCAGTTCTTC. The variable domain in full, completed from reference TRBV28 and TRBJ2-1, reads DVKVTQSSRYLVKRTGEKVFLECVQDMDHENMFWYRQDPGLGLRLIYFSYDVKMKEKGDIPEGYSVSREKKERFSLILESASTNQTSMYLCASSWGGEQFFGPGTRLTVL.

This rearrangement joins TRBV25-1 to TRBJ1-3; no clear D. The V gene's germline CDR1 is MGHDK and CDR2 SYGVNS. Deletions cut 4 bases from V and 4 bases from J, with 5 bases between. The CDR3 contains 12 residues. This CDR3 reads CASSVAGNTIYF. For the CDR3, the DNA is TGTGCCAGCAGTGTTGCGGGAAACACCATATATTTT.

The J gene is TRBJ2-3, the V gene TRBV2; 7 bases agree with TRBD2. Germline V lookup: CDR1 SNHLY, CDR2 FYNNEI. CDR3 size: 13 residues. V gave up 4 bases and J gave up 4 bases; unmatched junction bases: 2. CDR3 region: CASSGAGADTQYF. CDR3 nucleotides: TGTGCCAGCAGTGGGGCGGGAGCAGATACGCAGTATTTT.

J is TRBJ2-7 and V is TRBV4-3, with D possibly matching TRBD2 (6 bases). V was clipped by 1 base and J by 0 bases, with 13 bases between them. The CDR3 loop spans 16 amino acids. Germline CDR1 is LGHNA and CDR2 is YSLEER. This CDR3 reads CASSQVVGGSSYEQYF. The CDR3 DNA is TGCGCCAGCAGCCAAGTAGTCGGGGGTAGCTCCTACGAGCAGTACTTC.

J is TRBJ1-2 and V is TRBV7-2; D call uncertain. CDR1 and CDR2 (germline): SGHTA, FQGNSA. This CDR3 has 16 amino acids. Trimming took 5 bases from V and 2 from J, leaving 18 bases between them. CDR3 residues: CASSPLNSYRNYGYTF. The DNA for the CDR3 is TGTGCCAGCAGCCCCTTAAATTCATACAGAAACTATGGCTACACCTTC.

The J gene is TRBJ2-7, the V gene TRBV7-3; perhaps TRBD1 as D (5 bases). Germline-derived CDR1 and CDR2 are SGHTA and FQGTGA. This CDR3 spans 13 amino acids. The ends were cut back, 0 bases at V and 5 bases at J, with 8 bases in the middle. The CDR3 loop is CASSLTGEDEQYF. The CDR3 DNA reads as TGTGCCAGCAGCTTAACAGGGGAAGACGAGCAGTACTTC.

CDR3 sequence (DNA): TGTGCCATCAGTGAGGAAGCGGGGGGACCCTACGAGCAGTACTTC. Encoded protein: CAISEEAGGPYEQYF. The chain recombines TRBV10-3 with TRBJ2-7; 9 bases align to TRBD2. Germline loops: CDR1 ENHRY, CDR2 SYGVKD. V lost 2 bases and J lost 2; bases outside the gene matches: 4. This CDR3 spans 15 amino acids.

The V call is TRBV13, the J call TRBJ1-1; the D is unclear. V lost 3 bases and J 4 bases, leaving 6 bases between the germline ends. The CDR3 is 12 amino acids. Per the germline V gene, CDR1 is PRHDT and CDR2 is FYEKMQ (reference sequence). The CDR3 is CASSFMSTEAFF. The CDR3, as DNA: TGTGCCAGCAGCTTTATGAGCACTGAAGCTTTCTTT.

V gene TRBV7-2 combines with J gene TRBJ1-3, with TRBD1 identical over 7 bases. Trimming removed 5 bases from V and 1 base from J; junction bases left unmatched: 11. The CDR3 totals 17 residues. CDR1 and CDR2 from the germline V gene are SGHTA and FQGNSA. The CDR3 sequence: CASSTQPTGRSGNTIYF. The CDR3 DNA reads TGTGCCAGCAGCACACAACCGACAGGGAGGTCTGGAAACACCATATATTTT.

This chain connects TRBV6-4 to TRBJ2-3; tentatively, D is TRBD2 (7 bases). The germline V and J ends were trimmed by 3 bases and 2 bases, with 12 bases remaining between them. The CDR3 sequence is 15 residues long. The germline V gene encodes CDR1 MRHNA and CDR2 SNTAGT. The CDR3 reads CASSERGGHTDTQYF. CDR3 coding DNA: TGTGCCAGCAGTGAACGCGGGGGCCACACAGATACGCAGTATTTT.

This clone has just a few counts. The chain uses TRBV7-3 and TRBJ1-1; possibly TRBD1 for D (5 bases). Germline V gives CDR1 SGHTA, CDR2 FQGTGA. Trimming pared 3 bases from V and 7 bases from J, leaving 9 bases between. The CDR3 has 12 amino acids. DNA of the CDR3: TGTGCCAGCAGCTTGGACGGGGGTGAAGCTTTCTTT. As protein: CASSLDGGEAFF.

The chain carries TRBV11-2 and TRBJ1-2, with D possibly matching TRBD1 (5 bases). CDR1 and CDR2 (germline): SGHAT, FQNNGV. V lost 0 bases to trimming and J lost 6 bases, with 14 bases between them. The CDR3 extends over 15 amino acids. CDR3 loop: CASSLDLGGLDGYTF. The CDR3 DNA sequence: TGTGCCAGCAGCTTAGATTTGGGGGGGTTGGATGGCTACACCTTC.